The rows below give T cell receptor beta chains drawn from one sample of a study of T cell repertoires in cytomegalovirus infection. Their specific antigens are unknown. TCRdb passed the reads through MiXCR, listing each CDR3 protein once. The sample has around 300,000 distinct CDR3 sequences, around 20% seen once. The specimen was cultured PBMCs, collected from culture after CMV antigen stimulation. These receptors came from a human donor in good health (CMV status not recorded). Some clones in this sample may be carry-over from other donors' samples. Both conserved end residues are part of each CDR3. D genes are given only for firm matches. Clone size is given for some rows only: seen once, a few or many times, or a class if the clone is expanded.

J,V,D,size,DNA,CDR3
TRBJ2-3,TRBV7-2,TRBD1,many,TGTGCCAGCGCCCAGGGGGTCCCAAGCACAGATACGCAGTATTTT,CASAQGVPSTDTQYF
TRBJ2-5,TRBV7-2,TRBD2,many,TGTGCCAGCAGCTTCGGAAGTAGCGGGGGGGGAGAGACCCAGTACTTC,CASSFGSSGGGETQYF
TRBJ1-6,TRBV4-3,.,.,TGCGCCAGCAGCCAAGATGGCGGGAATTCACCCCTCCACTTT,CASSQDGGNSPLHF
TRBJ1-5,TRBV19,.,once,TGTGCCAGTAGTATAGCCGCCGGGGAGTGGCAGCCCCAGCATTTT,CASSIAAGEWQPQHF
TRBJ1-5,TRBV6-2/TRBV6-3,.,.,TGTGCCAGCAGTTACGTCAGTAGCAATCAGCCCCAGCATTTT,CASSYVSSNQPQHF
TRBJ1-1,TRBV6-5,.,.,TGTGCCAGCATTCCCCAACAGGGTAACACTGAAGCTTTCTTT,CASIPQQGNTEAFF
TRBJ2-1,TRBV7-9,TRBD2,.,TGTGCCTGCTTGAAAACTAGCGGGGAAAGCTCCTACAATGAGCAGTTCTTC,CACLKTSGESSYNEQFF
TRBJ1-1,TRBV27,TRBD1,few,TGTGCCAGCAGTCCAAGGACAGGCCTTAGGTACACTGAAGCTTTCTTT,CASSPRTGLRYTEAFF
TRBJ2-3,TRBV19,.,.,TGTGCCAGTAACCCGATGGGGGCCACAGATACGCAGTATTTT,CASNPMGATDTQYF
TRBJ1-5,TRBV6-6,.,many,TGTGCCAGCAGTTACGACAGATTAAATCAGCCCCAGCATTTT,CASSYDRLNQPQHF
TRBJ2-2,TRBV14,TRBD1,.,TGTGCCAGCAGCCACACCGGGACAGGGGTCACCGGGGAGCTGTTTTTT,CASSHTGTGVTGELFF
TRBJ2-3,TRBV5-6,.,.,TGTGCCAGCAGCTTGGCGGTTGGCCGTGCCTGGGGAGATACGCAGTATTTT,CASSLAVGRAWGDTQYF
TRBJ2-1,TRBV19,TRBD1,many,TGTGCCAGTAGTCTAAGAGGGGGACAGGGATACAATGAGCAGTTCTTC,CASSLRGGQGYNEQFF
TRBJ1-2,TRBV6-5,.,many,TGTGCCAGCAGGGCCGGAGTCGCTAACTATGGCTACACCTTC,CASRAGVANYGYTF
TRBJ2-7,TRBV12-3/TRBV12-4,TRBD2,.,TGTGCCAGCAGTCCTTCTAGCGGGCTCAACGAGCAGTACTTC,CASSPSSGLNEQYF
TRBJ2-2,TRBV4-1,.,.,TGCGCCAGCAGCCCCCGTGATCGGGGCGGGGAGCTGTTTTTT,CASSPRDRGGELFF
TRBJ2-1,TRBV6-2/TRBV6-3,TRBD2,few,TGTGCCAGCATCTGGGGGAGGGACTCCTACAATGAGCAGTTCTTC,CASIWGRDSYNEQFF
TRBJ2-5,TRBV7-9,.,.,TGTGCCAGCAGCTTAACACAGGGTGGGGAGACCCAGTACTTC,CASSLTQGGETQYF
TRBJ2-5,TRBV6-2/TRBV6-3,TRBD1,.,TGTGCCAGCCGCGGACAGGCCTACCAAGAGACCCAGTACTTC,CASRGQAYQETQYF
TRBJ2-7,TRBV2,TRBD2,few,TGTGCCAGCAGGGCTAGCGGGGGACCTTACGAGCAGTACTTC,CASRASGGPYEQYF
TRBJ1-1,TRBV10-3,TRBD1,many,TGTGCCATCAGTGGACAGGGGAGGACTGAAGCTTTCTTT,CAISGQGRTEAFF
TRBJ2-1,TRBV6-6,.,few,TGTGCCAGCGGCCAGAGGGGCGGGAATTACAATGAGCAGTTCTTC,CASGQRGGNYNEQFF
TRBJ1-2,TRBV12-3/TRBV12-4,.,.,TGTGCCAGCAAAGGGAACATTGGAGCTTATGGCTACACCTTC,CASKGNIGAYGYTF
TRBJ2-7,TRBV20-1,TRBD1,.,TGCAGTGCCCCGACCGGGACAGGGGGCAACGAGCAGTACTTC,CSAPTGTGGNEQYF
TRBJ1-5,TRBV20-1,.,.,TGCAGTGCTCAGGACGGAAATCAGCCCCAGCATTTT,CSAQDGNQPQHF
TRBJ1-5,TRBV5-6,.,.,TGTGCCAGCAGCCGAGCGACAGGCAATCAGCCCCAGCATTTT,CASSRATGNQPQHF
TRBJ2-1,TRBV12-5,.,.,TGTGCTAGTGGTTTGGTACGAGGGGGGGCCTTC,CASGLVRGGAF
TRBJ2-5,TRBV7-6,.,many,TGTGCCAGCAGCTTAGGGGCAGGAGGGGAGACCCAGTACTTC,CASSLGAGGETQYF
TRBJ2-1,TRBV20-1,TRBD1,few,TGCAGTGCTAGGGGGACAGGAAGGGAGCAGTTCTTC,CSARGTGREQFF
TRBJ2-7,TRBV6-6,TRBD1,few,TGTGCCAGCACCCCGAGACAGGGGCACGAGCAGTACTTC,CASTPRQGHEQYF
TRBJ2-3,TRBV18,.,.,TGTGCCAGCTCTCTCGTTCAGGATACGCAGTATTTT,CASSLVQDTQYF
TRBJ2-1,TRBV18,.,.,TGTGCCAGCTCACCAAGGAGGGAGTCTCGTAATGAGCAGTTCTTC,CASSPRRESRNEQFF
TRBJ2-3,TRBV4-1,TRBD2,.,TGCGCCAGCAGCCAAGTGAGGAGTGTAAAGCGGGAGGACACAGATACGCAGTATTTT,CASSQVRSVKREDTDTQYF
TRBJ1-1,TRBV7-3,.,many,TGTGCCAGCAGCCCTCAGGTGAACACTGAAGCTTTCTTT,CASSPQVNTEAFF